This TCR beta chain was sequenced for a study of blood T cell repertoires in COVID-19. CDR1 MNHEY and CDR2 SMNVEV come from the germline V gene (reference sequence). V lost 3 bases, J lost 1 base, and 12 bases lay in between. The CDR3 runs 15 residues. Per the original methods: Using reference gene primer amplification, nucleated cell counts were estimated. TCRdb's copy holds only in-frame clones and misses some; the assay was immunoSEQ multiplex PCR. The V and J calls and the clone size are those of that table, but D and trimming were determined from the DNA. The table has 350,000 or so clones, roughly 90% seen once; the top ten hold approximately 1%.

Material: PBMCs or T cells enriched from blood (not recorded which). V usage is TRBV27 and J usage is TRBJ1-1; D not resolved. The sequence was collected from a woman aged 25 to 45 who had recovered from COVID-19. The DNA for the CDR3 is TGTGCCAGCAGTTTCGGGATTAACAAGAACACTGAAGCTTTCTTT. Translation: CASSFGINKNTEAFF.